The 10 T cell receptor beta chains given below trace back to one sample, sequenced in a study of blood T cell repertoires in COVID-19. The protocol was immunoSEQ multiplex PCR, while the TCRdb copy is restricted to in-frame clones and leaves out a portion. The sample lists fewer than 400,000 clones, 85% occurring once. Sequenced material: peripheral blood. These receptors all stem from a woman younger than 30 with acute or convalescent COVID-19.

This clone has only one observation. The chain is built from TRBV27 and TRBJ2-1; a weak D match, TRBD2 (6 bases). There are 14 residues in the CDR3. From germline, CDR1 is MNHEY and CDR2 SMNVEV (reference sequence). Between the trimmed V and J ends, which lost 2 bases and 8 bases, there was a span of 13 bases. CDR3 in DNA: TGTGCCAGCAGTTTAAGGCCTAGCGTTTATGAGCAGTTCTTC. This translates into CASSLRPSVYEQFF.

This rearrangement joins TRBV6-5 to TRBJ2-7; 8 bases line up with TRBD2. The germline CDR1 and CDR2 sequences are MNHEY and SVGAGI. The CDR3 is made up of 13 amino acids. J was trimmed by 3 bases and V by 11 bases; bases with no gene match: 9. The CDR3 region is CAVGRGDYYEQYF. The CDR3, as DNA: TGTGCCGTCGGGCGGGGGGACTACTACGAGCAGTACTTC.

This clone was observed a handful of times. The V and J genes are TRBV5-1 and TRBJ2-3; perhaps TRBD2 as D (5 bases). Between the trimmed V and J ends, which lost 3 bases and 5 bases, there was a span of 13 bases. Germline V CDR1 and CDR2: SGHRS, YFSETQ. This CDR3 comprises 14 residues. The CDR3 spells CASSSGSTEDTQYF. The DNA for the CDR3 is TGCGCCAGCAGCTCGGGGTCGACCGAAGATACGCAGTATTTT.

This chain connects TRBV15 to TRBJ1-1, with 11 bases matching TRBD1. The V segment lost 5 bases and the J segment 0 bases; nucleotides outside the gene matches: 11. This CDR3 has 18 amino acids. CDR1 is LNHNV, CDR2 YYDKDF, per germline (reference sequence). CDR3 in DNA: TGTGCCACCAGCTCCTATGGGACAGGGGGAAGAATGAACACTGAAGCTTTCTTT. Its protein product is CATSSYGTGGRMNTEAFF.

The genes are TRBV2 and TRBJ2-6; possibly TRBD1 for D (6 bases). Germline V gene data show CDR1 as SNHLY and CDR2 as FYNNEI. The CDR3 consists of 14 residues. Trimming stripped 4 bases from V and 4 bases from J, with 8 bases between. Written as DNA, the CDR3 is TGTGCCAGCAGTGTCGACAGGGGGGCCAACGTCCTGACTTTC. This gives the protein CASSVDRGANVLTF.

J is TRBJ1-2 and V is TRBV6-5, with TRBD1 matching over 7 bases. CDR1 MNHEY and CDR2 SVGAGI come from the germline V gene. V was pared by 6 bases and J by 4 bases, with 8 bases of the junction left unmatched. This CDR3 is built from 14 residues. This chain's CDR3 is CASRLRQGGYGYTF. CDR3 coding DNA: TGTGCCAGCAGGCTCCGTCAGGGGGGCTATGGCTACACCTTC.

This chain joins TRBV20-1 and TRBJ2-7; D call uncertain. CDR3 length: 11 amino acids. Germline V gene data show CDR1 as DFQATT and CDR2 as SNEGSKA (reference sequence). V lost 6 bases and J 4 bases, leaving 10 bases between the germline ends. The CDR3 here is CSAPYAYEQYF. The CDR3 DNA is TGCAGTGCCCCCTACGCATACGAGCAGTACTTC.

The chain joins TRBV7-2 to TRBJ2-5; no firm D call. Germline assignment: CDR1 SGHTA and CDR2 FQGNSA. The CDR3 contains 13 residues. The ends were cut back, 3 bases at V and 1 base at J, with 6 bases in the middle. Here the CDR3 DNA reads TGTGCCAGCAGCTTGCACAGCCAAGAGACCCAGTACTTC. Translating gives CASSLHSQETQYF.

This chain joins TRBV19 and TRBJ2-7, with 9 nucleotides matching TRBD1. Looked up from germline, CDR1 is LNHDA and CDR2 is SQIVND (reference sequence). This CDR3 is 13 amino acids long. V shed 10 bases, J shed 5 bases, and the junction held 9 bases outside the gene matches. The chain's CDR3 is CAISDRGADEQYF. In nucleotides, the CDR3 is TGTGCCATCTCGGACAGGGGTGCGGACGAGCAGTACTTC.

The CDR3, as DNA: TGTGCCAGCAAAAGGGACAGGAACACTGAAGCTTTCTTT. This encodes CASKRDRNTEAFF. The rearrangement joins TRBV2 to TRBJ1-1, with 7 bases matching TRBD1. After removal of 7 bases from V and 1 base from J, the junction contained 3 bases not matched to a gene. Germline-derived CDR1 and CDR2 are SNHLY and FYNNEI. The CDR3 contains 13 residues.